This T cell receptor (beta chain) emerged from a study of blood T cell repertoires in COVID-19. Across the whole study: T cells, B-cell-depleted T cells, or PBMCs supplied cDNA or gDNA.

TCRdb keeps only in-frame clones here, not all; method: immunoSEQ multiplex PCR. The sample lists 450,000 or so clones, about 90% occurring once. This CDR3 is built from 14 residues. Germline CDR1 reads SEHNR; CDR2 reads FQNEAQ (reference sequence). Losses at the gene ends were 3 bases for V and 4 bases for J; bases not matched to a gene: 2. The gene calls are TRBV7-9 and TRBJ2-2; 7 bases align to TRBD1. The clonotype comes from a man younger than 30 who had recovered from COVID-19. The material sequenced was PBMCs or T cells enriched from blood (not recorded which). This chain's CDR3 is CASSLDRPTGELFF. The CDR3 coding sequence is TGTGCCAGCAGCTTGGACAGGCCCACCGGGGAGCTGTTTTTT.